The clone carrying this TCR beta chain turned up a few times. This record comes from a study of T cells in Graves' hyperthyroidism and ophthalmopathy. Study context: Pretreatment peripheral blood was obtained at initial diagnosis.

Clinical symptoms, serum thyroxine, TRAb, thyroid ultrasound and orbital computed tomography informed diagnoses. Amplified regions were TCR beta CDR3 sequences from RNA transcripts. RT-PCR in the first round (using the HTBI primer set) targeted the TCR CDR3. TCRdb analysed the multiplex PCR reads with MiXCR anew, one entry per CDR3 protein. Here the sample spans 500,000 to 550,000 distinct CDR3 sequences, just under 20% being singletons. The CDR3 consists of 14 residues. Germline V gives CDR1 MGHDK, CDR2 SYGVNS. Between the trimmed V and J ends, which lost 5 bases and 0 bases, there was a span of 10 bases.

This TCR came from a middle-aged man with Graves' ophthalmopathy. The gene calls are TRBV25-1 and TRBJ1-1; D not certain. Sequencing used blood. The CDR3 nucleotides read TGTGCCAGCAGTCACCCGCCCTTGAACACTGAAGCTTTCTTT. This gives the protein CASSHPPLNTEAFF.